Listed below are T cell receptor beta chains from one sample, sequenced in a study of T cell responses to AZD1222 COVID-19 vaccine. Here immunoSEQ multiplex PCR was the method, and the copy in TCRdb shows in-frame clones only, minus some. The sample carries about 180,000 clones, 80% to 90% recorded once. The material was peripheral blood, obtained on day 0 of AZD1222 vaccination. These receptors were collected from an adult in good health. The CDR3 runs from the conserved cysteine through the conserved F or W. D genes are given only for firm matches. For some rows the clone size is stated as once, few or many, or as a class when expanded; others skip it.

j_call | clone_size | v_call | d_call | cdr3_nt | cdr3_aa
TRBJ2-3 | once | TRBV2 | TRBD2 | TGTGCCAGCAGTGACCAGCGGGGGGGAGATACGCAGTATTTT | CASSDQRGGDTQYF
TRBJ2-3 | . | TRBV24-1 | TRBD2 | TGTGCCACCAGTGGCTTGGGACTAGCGGGCGAAAGGCCGGGGAACACAGATACGCAGTATTTT | CATSGLGLAGERPGNTDTQYF
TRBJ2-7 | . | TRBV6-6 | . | TGTGCCAGCAGCCCGATTGACAAAGACTACGAGCAGTACTTC | CASSPIDKDYEQYF
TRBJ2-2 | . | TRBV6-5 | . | TGTGCCAGCAGCCTACAGGGGAACACCGGGGAGCTGTTTTTT | CASSLQGNTGELFF
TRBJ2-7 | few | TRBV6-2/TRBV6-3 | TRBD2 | TGTGCCAGCAGTTTCGGGGGGGGTTACGAGCAGTACTTC | CASSFGGGYEQYF
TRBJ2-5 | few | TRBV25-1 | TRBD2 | TGTGCCAGCAGTGAATCCCCGGGAGGGGAGACCCAGTACTTC | CASSESPGGETQYF
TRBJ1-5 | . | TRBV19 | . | TGTGCCAGTTCTCGCTCTCAACTTAGCAATCAGCCCCAGCATTTT | CASSRSQLSNQPQHF
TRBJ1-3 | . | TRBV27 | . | TGTGCCAGCAGTTTTTCGGGCGCCTCTGGAAACACCATATATTTT | CASSFSGASGNTIYF
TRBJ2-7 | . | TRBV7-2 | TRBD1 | TGTGCCAGCAGCTCGGACAGGTACTCCTACGAGCAGTACTTC | CASSSDRYSYEQYF
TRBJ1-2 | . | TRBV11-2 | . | TGTGCCAGCAGCTTAGATCGATTGGCAGGGAACTATGGCTACACCTTC | CASSLDRLAGNYGYTF
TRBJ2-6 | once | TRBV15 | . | TGTGCCACCAGGGGGGGCTCTGGGGCCAACGTCCTGACTTTC | CATRGGSGANVLTF
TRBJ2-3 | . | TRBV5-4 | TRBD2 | TGTGCCAGCAGCTTCGCTAGCGGCCCCCCCACAGATACGCAGTATTTT | CASSFASGPPTDTQYF
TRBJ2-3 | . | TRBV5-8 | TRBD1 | TGTGCCAGCAGCACCCAGGGGGTACGCGCAGATACGCAGTATTTT | CASSTQGVRADTQYF
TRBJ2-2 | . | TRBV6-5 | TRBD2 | TGTGCCAGCAGTACTAGCGGGGGAAGGGCCGGGGAGCTGTTTTTT | CASSTSGGRAGELFF
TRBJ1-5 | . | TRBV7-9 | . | TGTGCCAGCAGCCTGGGACGCCTGGAGGTGGATCAGCCCCAGCATTTT | CASSLGRLEVDQPQHF
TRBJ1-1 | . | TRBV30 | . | TGTGCCTGGAGTGCCGTGCGGATGAACACTGAAGCTTTCTTT | CAWSAVRMNTEAFF
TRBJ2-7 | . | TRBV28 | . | TGTGCCAGCAGCCTCGACAGGAACTTAAACTACGAGCAGTACTTC | CASSLDRNLNYEQYF
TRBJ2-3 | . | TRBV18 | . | TGTGCCAGCTCACCACAGGGGACCCTTGTGGATACGCAGTATTTT | CASSPQGTLVDTQYF
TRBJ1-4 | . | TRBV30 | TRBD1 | TGTGCCTGGAGTGAACAGGGGGCATCAACTAATGAAAAACTGTTTTTT | CAWSEQGASTNEKLFF
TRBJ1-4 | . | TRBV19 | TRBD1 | TGTGCCAGTAGTACCCTTGGACAGGGGACTGAAAAACTGTTTTTT | CASSTLGQGTEKLFF
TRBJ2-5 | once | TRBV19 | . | TGTGCCAGTAGTGGGTCAGGACAAGAGACCCAGTACTTC | CASSGSGQETQYF
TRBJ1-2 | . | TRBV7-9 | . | TGTGCCAGCAGCTTAGAAGGAGGCAACGCTAACTATGGCTACACCTTC | CASSLEGGNANYGYTF
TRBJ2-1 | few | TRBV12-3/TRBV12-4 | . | TGTGCCAGCAGTTTAGGGGGCAATGAGCAGTTCTTC | CASSLGGNEQFF
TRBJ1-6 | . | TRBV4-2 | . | TGTGCCAGCAGCCAGGGTTGGTCCCGGGATAATTCACCCCTCCACTTT | CASSQGWSRDNSPLHF
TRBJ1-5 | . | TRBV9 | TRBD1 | TGTGCCAGCAGCCCCCGGGACAGCGATCAGCCCCAGCATTTT | CASSPRDSDQPQHF
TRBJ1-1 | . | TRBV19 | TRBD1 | TGTGCCAGCCGGGGACAGGGGATCACTGAAGCTTTCTTT | CASRGQGITEAFF
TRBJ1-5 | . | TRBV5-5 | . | TGTGCCAGCTCTCTCAGGGCAGGGTCGGTTAGCAATCAGCCCCAGCATTTT | CASSLRAGSVSNQPQHF
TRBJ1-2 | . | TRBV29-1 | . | TGCAGCGTTGCCAACGACAGAAGGGGCTACACCTTC | CSVANDRRGYTF
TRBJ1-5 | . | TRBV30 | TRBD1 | TGTGCCTGGAGTGTAAGGACAGGGGGCACTCAGCCCCAGCATTTT | CAWSVRTGGTQPQHF
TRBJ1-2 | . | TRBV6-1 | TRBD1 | TGTGCCAGCAGTCAAACCAGGGGGCTAAACTATGGCTACACCTTC | CASSQTRGLNYGYTF
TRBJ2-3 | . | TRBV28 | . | TGTGCCAGCAGTTTATCCCAGGGCACAGATACGCAGTATTTT | CASSLSQGTDTQYF
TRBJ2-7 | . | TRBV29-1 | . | TGCAGCGTTGAAGATCACGGGGATAAGCGGTACGAGCAGTACTTC | CSVEDHGDKRYEQYF
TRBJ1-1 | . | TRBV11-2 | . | TGTGCCAGCAGCTTAACCAGGAACACTGAAGCTTTCTTT | CASSLTRNTEAFF
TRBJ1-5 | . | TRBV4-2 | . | TGTGCCAGCCAGCCGGCGGGTAGCAATCAGCCCCAGCATTTT | CASQPAGSNQPQHF
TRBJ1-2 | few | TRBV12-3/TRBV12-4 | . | TGTGCCAGCAGGACCGGATCTAACTATGGCTACACCTTC | CASRTGSNYGYTF
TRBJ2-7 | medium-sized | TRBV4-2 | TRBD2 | TGTGCCAGCAGCCAAGGACTAGCGAGCTCCTACGAGCAGTACTTC | CASSQGLASSYEQYF
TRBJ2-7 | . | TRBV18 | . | TGTGCCAGCTCACCCTCCGGGACCCCTTATATAGGGTACTTC | CASSPSGTPYIGYF
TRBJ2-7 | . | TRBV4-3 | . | TGCGCCAGCAGCCAAGATATCGGAACCTCCTACGAGCAGTACTTC | CASSQDIGTSYEQYF
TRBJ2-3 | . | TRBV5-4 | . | TGTGCCAGCAGCTCCTCGGTGGCAGGTTCGATGGATACGCAGTATTTT | CASSSSVAGSMDTQYF
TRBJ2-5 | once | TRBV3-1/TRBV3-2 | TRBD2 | TGTGCCAGCAGCCCCGGACTAGAAGAGACCCAGTACTTC | CASSPGLEETQYF
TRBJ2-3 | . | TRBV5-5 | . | TGTGCCAGCAGCTTGGACGGGACACCAGACACAGATACGCAGTATTTT | CASSLDGTPDTDTQYF
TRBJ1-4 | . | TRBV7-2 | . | TGTGCCACCACTCGAGGGACTGGTGAAAAACTGTTTTTT | CATTRGTGEKLFF
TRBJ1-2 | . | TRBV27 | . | TGTGCCAGCATGCCCCGCCAAGGGGCGGTTCATCCTTCCTATGGCTACACCTTC | CASMPRQGAVHPSYGYTF
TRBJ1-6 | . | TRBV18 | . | TGTGCCAGCTCACCATATGGCCCCCCCCACAGGGATAATTCACCCCTCCACTTT | CASSPYGPPHRDNSPLHF
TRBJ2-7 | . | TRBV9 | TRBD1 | TGTGCCAGCAGCGTAGGAGGGACAGGGACTTTTGGCGAGCAGTACTTC | CASSVGGTGTFGEQYF
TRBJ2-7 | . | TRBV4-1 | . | TGCGCCAGCAGCCAAGGGTTAGTACGTGACAGAACCTACGAGCAGTACTTC | CASSQGLVRDRTYEQYF
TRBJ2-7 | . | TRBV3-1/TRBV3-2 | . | TGTGCCAGCAGCCAAGATCTAGCCGGGACGGAAAACGAGCAGTACTTC | CASSQDLAGTENEQYF
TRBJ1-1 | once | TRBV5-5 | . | TGTGCCAGCAGTTGGCCAGGGCGGAGGACTGAAGCTTTCTTT | CASSWPGRRTEAFF
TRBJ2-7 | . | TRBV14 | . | TGTGCCAGCAGCCAAGATAGCGGCGGCCGGGGGTACGAGCAGTACTTC | CASSQDSGGRGYEQYF
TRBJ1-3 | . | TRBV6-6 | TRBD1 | TGTGCCAGCAGTGGACAGGGTGACGGAAACACCATATATTTT | CASSGQGDGNTIYF
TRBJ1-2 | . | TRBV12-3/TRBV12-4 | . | TGTGCCAGCAGCCCCGACAGATTCTATGGCTACACCTTC | CASSPDRFYGYTF
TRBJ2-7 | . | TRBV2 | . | TGTGCCAGCAGTGAATCGCGACTCCGCCGCCACGAGCAGTACTTC | CASSESRLRRHEQYF
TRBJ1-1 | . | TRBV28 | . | TGTGCCAGCAGTCTTGGCAATCTAAACACTGAAGCTTTCTTT | CASSLGNLNTEAFF
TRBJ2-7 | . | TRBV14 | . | TGTGCCAGCAGCCAAGAAGCAGGGCTCTCCTACGAGCAGTACTTC | CASSQEAGLSYEQYF
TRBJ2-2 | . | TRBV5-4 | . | TGTGCCAGCAGCTTAATACAGGGGAGGACCGGGGAGCTGTTTTTT | CASSLIQGRTGELFF